Shown below are 10 T cell receptor beta chains from a single sample sequenced in a study of CD8+CD57+ T cells in acquired aplastic anemia. Template material for TCR beta VDJ and CDR3 profiling consisted of genomic DNA. TCRdb used MiXCR to reprocess the reads, holding one entry per CDR3 protein. The sample records 150,000 to 200,000 distinct CDR3 sequences, 50% to 75% being singletons. The specimen was sorted CD4+, CD8+, or CD8+CD57+ T cells (not recorded which) from PBMCs. The receptors were sampled from a human donor with severe aplastic anemia or a healthy control (not recorded which).

The V gene is TRBV2, the J gene TRBJ2-7; no clear D. CDR1 SNHLY and CDR2 FYNNEI come from the germline V gene. Trimming removed 6 bases from V and 2 bases from J, with 17 bases in between. The CDR3 covers 15 residues. The CDR3 reads CASSQVAGRAYEQYF. CDR3 DNA: TGTGCCAGCAGCCAAGTTGCCGGGCGAGCCTACGAGCAGTACTTC.

The chain is built from TRBV19 and TRBJ2-7; TRBD1 agrees at 9 bases. The germline gives CDR1 LNHDA, CDR2 SQIVND (reference sequence). V shed 4 bases, J shed 2 bases, and the junction held 6 bases outside the gene matches. CDR3 length equals 15 residues. CDR3: CASSNPGQGTYEQYF. The DNA for the CDR3 is TGTGCCAGTAGTAATCCGGGACAGGGAACCTACGAGCAGTACTTC.

The chain employs TRBV7-9 and TRBJ2-7; a weak D match, TRBD1 (7 bases). Germline values: CDR1 SEHNR, CDR2 FQNEAQ (reference sequence). The CDR3 extends over 15 amino acids. V lost 8 bases, J lost 3 bases, and 20 bases lay in between. This chain's CDR3 is CASVAPRGDRYEQYF. DNA of the CDR3: TGTGCCAGCGTTGCCCCCAGGGGGGATCGCTACGAGCAGTACTTC.

This clonotype turned up a few times. The chain combines TRBV19 with TRBJ1-5; D is unresolved. V was shortened by 3 bases and J by 0 bases, with 9 bases between the two germline ends. Germline CDR1 reads LNHDA; CDR2 reads SQIVND (reference sequence). CDR3 length: 15 amino acids. DNA for the CDR3: TGTGCCAGTAGTATCTCCTACCTTAGCAATCAGCCCCAGCATTTT. Its protein product is CASSISYLSNQPQHF. The full variable domain, rest sourced from reference TRBV19 and TRBJ1-5, is DGGITQSPKYLFRKEGQNVTLSCEQNLNHDAMYWYRQDPGQGLRLIYYSQIVNDFQKGDIAEGYSVSREKKESFPLTVTSAQKNPTAFYLCASSISYLSNQPQHFGDGTRLSIL.

In this sample, this clonotype turned up a few times. This chain uses TRBV6-5 with TRBJ2-3; the D gene is possibly TRBD2 (7 bases). V was shortened by 8 bases and J by 6 bases, with 21 bases between the two germline ends. The CDR3 covers 15 residues. CDR1 MNHEY and CDR2 SVGAGI come from the germline V gene. The CDR3 sequence is CASGGGFGPGDTQYF. DNA for the CDR3: TGTGCCAGCGGGGGGGGCTTTGGGCCGGGGGATACGCAGTATTTT.

The chain joins TRBV2 to TRBJ1-1; D is possibly TRBD1 (6 bases). With 6 bases removed from V and 3 bases from J, the gap between germline ends came to 20 bases. Germline V gene lookup returns CDR1 SNHLY and CDR2 FYNNEI. This CDR3 region has 16 residues. The CDR3 nucleotides are TGTGCCAGCAGGGTCCCTGGAACAGGGAAGGACACTGAAGCTTTCTTT. Translating it yields CASRVPGTGKDTEAFF.

The chain employs TRBV20-1 and TRBJ1-2, with 8 bases that match TRBD1. V dropped 8 bases and J dropped 2; count of bases not matched to a gene: 10. Germline values: CDR1 DFQATT, CDR2 SNEGSKA (reference sequence). The CDR3 covers 14 residues. CDR3 DNA: TGCAGTTCCAAATCGGACAGGGAGAACTATGGCTACACCTTC. Amino acids: CSSKSDRENYGYTF.

V and J are TRBV2 and TRBJ1-6, with D possibly being TRBD1 (6 bases). The CDR3 totals 13 residues. Trimming removed 11 bases from V and 7 bases from J, with 15 bases in between. Per the germline V gene, CDR1 is SNHLY and CDR2 is FYNNEI. The CDR3 DNA is TGTGCCTGTAGCCAGGGGACGAATTCACCCCTCCACTTT. The encoded protein is CACSQGTNSPLHF.

J is TRBJ1-4 and V is TRBV29-1; possibly TRBD1 for D (6 bases). V shed 7 bases and J shed 3 bases, with 12 bases lying between them. Germline V gives CDR1 SQVTM, CDR2 ANQGSEA. The CDR3 sequence is 13 residues long. CDR3 bases: TGCAGCGGCGGGGACACTCCTAATGAAAAACTGTTTTTT. It translates to CSGGDTPNEKLFF.

V usage is TRBV20-1 and J usage is TRBJ2-7; D uncertain. V was pared by 6 bases and J by 0 bases, with 12 bases between. The CDR3 runs 13 residues. Germline V gives CDR1 DFQATT, CDR2 SNEGSKA (reference sequence). The CDR3 spells CSASLLSSYEQYF. CDR3 nucleotide sequence: TGCAGTGCGAGCTTGCTGAGCTCCTACGAGCAGTACTTC.